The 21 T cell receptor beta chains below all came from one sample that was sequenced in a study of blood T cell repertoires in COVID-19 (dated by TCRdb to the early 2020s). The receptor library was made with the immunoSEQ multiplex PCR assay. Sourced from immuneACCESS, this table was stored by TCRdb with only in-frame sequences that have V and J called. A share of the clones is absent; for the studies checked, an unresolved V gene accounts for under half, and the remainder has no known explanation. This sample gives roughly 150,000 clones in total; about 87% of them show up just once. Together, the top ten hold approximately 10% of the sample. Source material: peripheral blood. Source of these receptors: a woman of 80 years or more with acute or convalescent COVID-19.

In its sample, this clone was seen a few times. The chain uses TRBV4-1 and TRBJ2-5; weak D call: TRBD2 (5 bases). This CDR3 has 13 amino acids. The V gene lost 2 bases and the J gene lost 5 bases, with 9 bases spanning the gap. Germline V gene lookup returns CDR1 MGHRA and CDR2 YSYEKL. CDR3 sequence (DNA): TGCGCCAGCAGCCAAAGGTCGGGGGAGACCCAGTACTTC. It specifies CASSQRSGETQYF.

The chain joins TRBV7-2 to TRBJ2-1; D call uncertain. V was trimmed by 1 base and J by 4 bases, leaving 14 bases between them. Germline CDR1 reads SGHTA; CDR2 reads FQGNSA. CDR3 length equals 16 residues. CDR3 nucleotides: TGTGCCAGCAGCTTAGTTGTGGCGGTAGGATACAATGAGCAGTTCTTC. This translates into CASSLVVAVGYNEQFF.

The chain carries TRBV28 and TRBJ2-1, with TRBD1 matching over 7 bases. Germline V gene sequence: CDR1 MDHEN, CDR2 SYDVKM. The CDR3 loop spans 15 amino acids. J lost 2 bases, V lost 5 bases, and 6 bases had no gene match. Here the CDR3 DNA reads TGTGCCAGCAGTCCCGCAGGGGGAGCCTACAATGAGCAGTTCTTC. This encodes CASSPAGGAYNEQFF.

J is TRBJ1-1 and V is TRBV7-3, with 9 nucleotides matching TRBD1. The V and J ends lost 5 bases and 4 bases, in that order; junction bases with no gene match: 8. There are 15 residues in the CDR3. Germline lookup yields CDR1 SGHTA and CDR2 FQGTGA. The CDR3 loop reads CASSLTGGMGTEAFF. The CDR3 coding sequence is TGTGCCAGCAGCCTCACAGGGGGCATGGGCACTGAAGCTTTCTTT.

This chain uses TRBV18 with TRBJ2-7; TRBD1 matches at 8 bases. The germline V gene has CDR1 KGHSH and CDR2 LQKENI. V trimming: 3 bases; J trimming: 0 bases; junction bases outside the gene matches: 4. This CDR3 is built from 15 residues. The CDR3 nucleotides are TGTGCCAGCTCACCTGCCGGGACAGGCTCCTACGAGCAGTACTTC. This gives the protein CASSPAGTGSYEQYF.

The CDR3 region is CAWSLGSQTEAFF. CDR3 DNA: TGTGCCTGGAGCCTAGGCAGTCAAACTGAAGCTTTCTTT. The V gene is TRBV30, the J gene TRBJ1-1; D is ambiguous. Germline lookup yields CDR1 GTSNPN and CDR2 SVGIG (reference sequence). The CDR3 is 13 residues long. Deletions cut 3 bases from V and 5 bases from J, with 13 bases between.

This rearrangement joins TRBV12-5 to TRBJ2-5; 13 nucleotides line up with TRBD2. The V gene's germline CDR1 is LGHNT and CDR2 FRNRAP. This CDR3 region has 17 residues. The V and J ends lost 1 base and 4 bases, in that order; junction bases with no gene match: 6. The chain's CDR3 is CASGLGLAGGFLETQYF. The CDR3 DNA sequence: TGTGCTAGTGGTTTGGGACTAGCGGGGGGTTTTTTAGAGACCCAGTACTTC.

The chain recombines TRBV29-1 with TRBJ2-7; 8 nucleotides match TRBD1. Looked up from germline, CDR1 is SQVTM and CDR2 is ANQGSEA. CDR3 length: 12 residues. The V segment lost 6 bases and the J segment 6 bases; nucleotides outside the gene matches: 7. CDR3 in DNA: TGCAGCGTCTCGACAGGGGTAGTCGAGCAGTACTTC. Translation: CSVSTGVVEQYF.

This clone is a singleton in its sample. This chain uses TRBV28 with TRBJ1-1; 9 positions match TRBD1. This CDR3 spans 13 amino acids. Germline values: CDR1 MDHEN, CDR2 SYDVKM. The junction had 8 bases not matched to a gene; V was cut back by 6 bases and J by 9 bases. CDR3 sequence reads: CASRAYRGPQAFF. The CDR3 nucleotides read TGTGCCAGCAGGGCTTACAGGGGGCCCCAAGCTTTCTTT.

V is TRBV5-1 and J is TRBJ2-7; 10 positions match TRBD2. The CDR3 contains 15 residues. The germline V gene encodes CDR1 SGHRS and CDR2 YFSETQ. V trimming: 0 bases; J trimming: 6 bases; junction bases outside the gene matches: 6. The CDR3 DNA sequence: TGCGCCAGCAGCTTGGTTCGAAGCGGGAGGGGCGAGCAGTACTTC. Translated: CASSLVRSGRGEQYF.

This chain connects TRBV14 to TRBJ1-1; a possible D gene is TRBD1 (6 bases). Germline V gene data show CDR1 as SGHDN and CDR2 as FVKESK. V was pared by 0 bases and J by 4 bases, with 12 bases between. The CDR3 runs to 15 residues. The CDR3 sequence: CASSQDGRTVTEAFF. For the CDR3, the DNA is TGTGCCAGCAGCCAAGACGGCAGGACAGTCACTGAAGCTTTCTTT. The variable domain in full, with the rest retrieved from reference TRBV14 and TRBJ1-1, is EAGVTQFPSHSVIEKGQTVTLRCDPISGHDNLYWYRRVMGKEIKFLLHFVKESKQDESGMPNNRFLAERTGGTYSTLKVQPAELEDSGVYFCASSQDGRTVTEAFFGQGTRLTVV.

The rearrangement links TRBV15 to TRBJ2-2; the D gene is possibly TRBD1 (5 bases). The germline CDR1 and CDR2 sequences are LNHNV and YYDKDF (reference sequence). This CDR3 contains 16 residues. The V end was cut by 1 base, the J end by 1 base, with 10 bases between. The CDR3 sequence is CATSRGGAGNTGELFF. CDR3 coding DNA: TGTGCCACCAGCAGAGGTGGGGCAGGGAACACCGGGGAGCTGTTTTTT.

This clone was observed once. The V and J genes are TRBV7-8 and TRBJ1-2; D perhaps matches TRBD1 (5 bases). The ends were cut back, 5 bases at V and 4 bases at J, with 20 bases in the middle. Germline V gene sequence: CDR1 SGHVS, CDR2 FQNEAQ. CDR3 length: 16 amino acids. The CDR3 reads CASSQGGGTGTYGYTF. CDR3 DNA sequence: TGTGCCAGCAGCCAAGGCGGGGGTACCGGCACCTATGGCTACACCTTC.

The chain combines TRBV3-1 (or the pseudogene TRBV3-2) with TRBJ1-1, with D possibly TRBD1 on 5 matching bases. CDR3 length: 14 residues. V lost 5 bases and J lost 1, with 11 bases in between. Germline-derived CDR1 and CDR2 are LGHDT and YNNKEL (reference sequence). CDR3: CASSSGSRNTEAFF. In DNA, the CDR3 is TGTGCCAGCAGCTCAGGGTCGAGGAACACTGAAGCTTTCTTT.

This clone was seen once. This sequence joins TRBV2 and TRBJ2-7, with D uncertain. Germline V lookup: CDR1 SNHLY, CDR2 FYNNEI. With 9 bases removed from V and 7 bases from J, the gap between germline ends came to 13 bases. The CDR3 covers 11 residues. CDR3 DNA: TGTGCCAGTCGGATAGTGAGGGAGCAGTACTTC. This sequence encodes CASRIVREQYF. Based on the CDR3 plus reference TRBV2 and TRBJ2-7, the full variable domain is EPEVTQTPSHQVTQMGQEVILRCVPISNHLYFYWYRQILGQKVEFLVSFYNNEISEKSEIFDDQFSVERPDGSNFTLKIRSTKLEDSAMYFCASRIVREQYFGPGTRLTVT.

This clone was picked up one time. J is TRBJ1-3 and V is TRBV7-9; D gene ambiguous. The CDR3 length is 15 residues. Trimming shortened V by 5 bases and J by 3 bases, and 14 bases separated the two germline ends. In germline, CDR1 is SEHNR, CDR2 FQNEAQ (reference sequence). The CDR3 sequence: CASSRGIRDGNTIYF. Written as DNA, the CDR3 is TGTGCCAGCAGCCGCGGGATCCGGGATGGAAACACCATATATTTT.

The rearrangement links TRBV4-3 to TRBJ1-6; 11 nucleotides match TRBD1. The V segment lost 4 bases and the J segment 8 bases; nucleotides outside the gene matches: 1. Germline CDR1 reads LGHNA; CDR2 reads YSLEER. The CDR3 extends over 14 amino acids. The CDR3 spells CASSRGQGDSPLHF. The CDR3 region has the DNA TGCGCCAGCAGCCGGGGACAGGGGGATTCACCCCTCCACTTT.

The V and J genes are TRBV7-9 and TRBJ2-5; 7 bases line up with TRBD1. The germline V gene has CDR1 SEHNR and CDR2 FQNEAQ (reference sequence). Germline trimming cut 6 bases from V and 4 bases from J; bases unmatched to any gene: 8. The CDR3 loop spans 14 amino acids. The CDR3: CASSPTGWSETQYF. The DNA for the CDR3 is TGTGCCAGCAGTCCGACAGGGTGGTCAGAGACCCAGTACTTC.

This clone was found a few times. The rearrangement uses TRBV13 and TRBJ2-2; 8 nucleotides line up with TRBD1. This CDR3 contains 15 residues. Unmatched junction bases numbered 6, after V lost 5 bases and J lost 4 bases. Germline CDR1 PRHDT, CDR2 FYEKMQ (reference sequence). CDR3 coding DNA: TGTGCCAGCAGCGAAGGACAGGGAAGCACCGGGGAGCTGTTTTTT. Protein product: CASSEGQGSTGELFF.

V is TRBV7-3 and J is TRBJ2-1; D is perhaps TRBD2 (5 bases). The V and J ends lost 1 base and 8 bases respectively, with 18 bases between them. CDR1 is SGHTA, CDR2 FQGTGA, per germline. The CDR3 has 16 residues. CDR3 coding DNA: TGTGCCAGCAGCTTAAAGCGGTCCGCGTCCCAAGATGAGCAGTTCTTC. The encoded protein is CASSLKRSASQDEQFF. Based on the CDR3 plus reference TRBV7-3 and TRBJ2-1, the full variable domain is GAGVSQTPSNKVTEKGKYVELRCDPISGHTALYWYRQSLGQGPEFLIYFQGTGAADDSGLPNDRFFAVRPEGSVSTLKIQRTERGDSAVYLCASSLKRSASQDEQFFGPGTRLTVL.

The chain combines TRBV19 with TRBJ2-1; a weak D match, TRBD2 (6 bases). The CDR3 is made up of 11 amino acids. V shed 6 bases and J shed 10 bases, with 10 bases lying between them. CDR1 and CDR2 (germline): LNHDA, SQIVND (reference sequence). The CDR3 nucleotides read TGTGCCAGTAGGATGGGACTGGAGCAGTTCTTC. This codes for CASRMGLEQFF. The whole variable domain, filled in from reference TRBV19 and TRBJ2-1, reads DGGITQSPKYLFRKEGQNVTLSCEQNLNHDAMYWYRQDPGQGLRLIYYSQIVNDFQKGDIAEGYSVSREKKESFPLTVTSAQKNPTAFYLCASRMGLEQFFGPGTRLTVL.